The text below deals with one T cell receptor (beta chain). The record originates from a study of OX40 agonist ivuxolimab in advanced cancers. From germline, CDR1 is SGHNT and CDR2 YENEEA. The CDR3 spans 15 residues. Trimming removed 5 bases at V and 0 bases at J, with 13 bases between. The protocol was immunoSEQ multiplex PCR, while the TCRdb copy is restricted to in-frame clones and leaves out a portion. The sample consists of tens of thousands of clones, 70% to 90% of them appearing once. This specimen consisted of CD4+ or CD8+ T cells sorted from blood, obtained in a trial of the OX40 agonist ivuxolimab. The gene calls are TRBV11-3 and TRBJ2-5; D is perhaps TRBD1 (6 bases). This receptor was obtained from an adult with an advanced solid tumor such as melanoma, head and neck, liver or kidney cancer. The CDR3 loop reads CASSDGQGHQETQYF. CDR3 sequence (DNA): TGTGCCAGCAGCGACGGGCAGGGGCACCAAGAGACCCAGTACTTC.